This TCR beta chain was recovered during a study of post-analysis software for immune sequencing data. CDR1 and CDR2 from the germline V gene are WSHSY and SAAADI. The CDR3 covers 15 residues. With V trimmed by 6 bases and J by 2 bases, 6 bases remained unmatched. Whole-study results and caveats: Patients used about 5 TRBV segments, including TRBV5-6, TRBV5-1 and TRBV20-1, more often than controls.

As concerns this clonotype: The antigen is unknown.

Unique molecular identifiers featured in each of the TCR beta cDNA libraries. TCRdb redid the calling of the PCR reads with MiXCR, one entry per CDR3 protein. The sample carries about 400,000 distinct CDR3 sequences, approximately 38% recorded once. This clonotype was sampled from a girl aged 5-17 years with multiple sclerosis. The chain employs TRBV10-2 and TRBJ1-1; 10 nucleotides line up with TRBD1. Sequenced: blood. The CDR3 spells CASRGGDRGNTEAFF. For the CDR3, the DNA is TGCGCCAGCAGAGGGGGGGACAGGGGAAACACTGAAGCTTTCTTT.